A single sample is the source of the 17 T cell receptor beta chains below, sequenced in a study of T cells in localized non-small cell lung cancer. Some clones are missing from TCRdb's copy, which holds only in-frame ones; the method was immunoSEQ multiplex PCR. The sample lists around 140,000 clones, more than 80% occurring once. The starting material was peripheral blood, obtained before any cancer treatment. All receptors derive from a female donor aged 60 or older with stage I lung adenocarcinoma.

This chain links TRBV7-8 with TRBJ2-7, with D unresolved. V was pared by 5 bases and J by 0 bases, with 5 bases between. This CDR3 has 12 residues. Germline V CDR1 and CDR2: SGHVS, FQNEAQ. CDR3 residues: CASSPYSYEQYF. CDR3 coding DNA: TGTGCCAGCAGCCCATACTCCTACGAGCAGTACTTC.

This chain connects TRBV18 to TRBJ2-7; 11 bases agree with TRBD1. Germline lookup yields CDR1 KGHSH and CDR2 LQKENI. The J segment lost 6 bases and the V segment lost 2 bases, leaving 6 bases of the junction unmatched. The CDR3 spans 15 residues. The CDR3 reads CASSPSGTGGVEQYF. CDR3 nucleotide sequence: TGTGCCAGCTCACCATCCGGGACAGGGGGGGTCGAGCAGTACTTC.

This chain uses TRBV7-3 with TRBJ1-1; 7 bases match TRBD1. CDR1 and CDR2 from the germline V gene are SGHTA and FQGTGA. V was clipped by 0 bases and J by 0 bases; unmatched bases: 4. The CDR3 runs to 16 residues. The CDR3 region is CASSLTGQPMNTEAFF. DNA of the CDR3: TGTGCCAGCAGCTTAACGGGACAGCCCATGAACACTGAAGCTTTCTTT.

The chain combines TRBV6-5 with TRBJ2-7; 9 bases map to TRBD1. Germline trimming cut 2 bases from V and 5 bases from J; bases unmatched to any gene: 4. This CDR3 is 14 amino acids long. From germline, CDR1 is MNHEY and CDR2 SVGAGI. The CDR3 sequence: CASSYRGQGNEQYF. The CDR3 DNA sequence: TGTGCCAGCAGTTACAGGGGACAGGGAAACGAGCAGTACTTC.

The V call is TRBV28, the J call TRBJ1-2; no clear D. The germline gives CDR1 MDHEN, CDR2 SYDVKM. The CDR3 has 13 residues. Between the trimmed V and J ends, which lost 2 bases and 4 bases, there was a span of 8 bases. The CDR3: CASSLVGTYGYTF. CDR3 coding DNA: TGTGCCAGCAGTTTAGTGGGAACCTATGGCTACACCTTC.

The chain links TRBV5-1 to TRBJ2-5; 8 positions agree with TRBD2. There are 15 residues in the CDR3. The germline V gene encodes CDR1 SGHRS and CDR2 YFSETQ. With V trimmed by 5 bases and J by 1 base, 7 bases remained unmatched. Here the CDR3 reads CASSSNSGTQETQYF. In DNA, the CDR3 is TGCGCCAGCAGTTCAAATAGCGGGACCCAAGAGACCCAGTACTTC.

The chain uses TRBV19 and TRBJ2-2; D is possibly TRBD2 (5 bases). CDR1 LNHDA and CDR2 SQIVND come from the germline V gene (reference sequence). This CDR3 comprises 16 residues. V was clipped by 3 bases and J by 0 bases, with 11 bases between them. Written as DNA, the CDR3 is TGTGCCAGTAGTATTGGGCCGGGATCGAACACCGGGGAGCTGTTTTTT. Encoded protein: CASSIGPGSNTGELFF.

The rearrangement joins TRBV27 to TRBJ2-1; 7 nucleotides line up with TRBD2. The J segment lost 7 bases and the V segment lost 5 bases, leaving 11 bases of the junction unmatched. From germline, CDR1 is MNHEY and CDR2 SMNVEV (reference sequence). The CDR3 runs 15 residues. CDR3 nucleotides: TGTGCCAGCAGTAGGCTGGGCGGGAGTCGGAATGAGCAGTTCTTC. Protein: CASSRLGGSRNEQFF.

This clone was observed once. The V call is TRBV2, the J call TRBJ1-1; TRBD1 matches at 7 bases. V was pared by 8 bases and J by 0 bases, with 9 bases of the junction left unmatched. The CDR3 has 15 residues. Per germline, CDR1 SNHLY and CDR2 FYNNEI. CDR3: CASRDRAPMNTEAFF. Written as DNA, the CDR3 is TGTGCCAGCCGAGACAGGGCCCCCATGAACACTGAAGCTTTCTTT.

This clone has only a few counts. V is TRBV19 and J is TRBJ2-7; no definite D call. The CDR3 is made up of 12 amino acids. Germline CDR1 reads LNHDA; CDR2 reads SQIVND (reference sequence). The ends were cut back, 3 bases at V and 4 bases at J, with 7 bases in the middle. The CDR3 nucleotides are TGTGCCAGTAGTATTCCCGGGTACGAGCAGTACTTC. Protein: CASSIPGYEQYF.

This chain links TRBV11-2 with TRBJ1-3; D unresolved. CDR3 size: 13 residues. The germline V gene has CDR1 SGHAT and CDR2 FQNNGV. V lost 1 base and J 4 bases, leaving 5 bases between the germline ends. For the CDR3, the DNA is TGTGCCAGCAGCTTAGCGGGGGGAAACACCATATATTTT. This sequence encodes CASSLAGGNTIYF.

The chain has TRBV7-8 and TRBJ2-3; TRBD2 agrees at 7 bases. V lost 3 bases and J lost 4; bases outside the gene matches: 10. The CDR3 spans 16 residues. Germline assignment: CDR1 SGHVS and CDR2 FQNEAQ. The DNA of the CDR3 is TGTGCCAGCAGCTTTAGGAGCGCGGGAGAGGCAGATACGCAGTATTTT. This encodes CASSFRSAGEADTQYF.

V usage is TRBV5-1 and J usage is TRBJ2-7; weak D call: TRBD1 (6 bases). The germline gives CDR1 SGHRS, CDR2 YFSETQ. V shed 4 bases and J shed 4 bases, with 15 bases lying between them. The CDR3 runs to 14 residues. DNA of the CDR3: TGCGCCAGCAGCCGAGGGGGAAGCGCGTACGAGCAGTACTTC. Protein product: CASSRGGSAYEQYF.

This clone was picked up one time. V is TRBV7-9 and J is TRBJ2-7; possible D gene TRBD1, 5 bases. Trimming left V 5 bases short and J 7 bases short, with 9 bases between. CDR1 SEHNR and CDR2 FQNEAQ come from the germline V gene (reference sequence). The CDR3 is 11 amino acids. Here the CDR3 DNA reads TGTGCCAGCAGCATCAACAGGGAGCAGTACTTC. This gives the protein CASSINREQYF. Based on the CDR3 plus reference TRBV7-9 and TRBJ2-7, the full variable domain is DTGVSQNPRHKITKRGQNVTFRCDPISEHNRLYWYRQTLGQGPEFLTYFQNEAQLEKSRLLSDRFSAERPKGSFSTLEIQRTEQGDSAMYLCASSINREQYFGPGTRLTVT.

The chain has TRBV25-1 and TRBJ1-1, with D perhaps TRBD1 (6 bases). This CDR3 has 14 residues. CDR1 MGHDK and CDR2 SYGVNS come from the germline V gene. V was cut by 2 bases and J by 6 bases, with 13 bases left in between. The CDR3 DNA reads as TGTGCCAGCAGTGAAACCGGACAGAGCGCTGAAGCTTTCTTT. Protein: CASSETGQSAEAFF.

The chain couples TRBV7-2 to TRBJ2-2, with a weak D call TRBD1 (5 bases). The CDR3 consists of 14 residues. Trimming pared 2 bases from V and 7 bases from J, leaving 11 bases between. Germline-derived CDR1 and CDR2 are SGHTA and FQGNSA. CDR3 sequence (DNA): TGTGCCAGCAGCTTATCTGGGGCGGTCGGGGAGCTGTTTTTT. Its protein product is CASSLSGAVGELFF.

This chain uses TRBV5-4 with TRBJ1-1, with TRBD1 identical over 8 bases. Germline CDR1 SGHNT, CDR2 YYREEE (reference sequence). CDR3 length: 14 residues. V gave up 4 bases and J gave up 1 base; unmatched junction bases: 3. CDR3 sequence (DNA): TGTGCCAGCAGCCCGGGACAGGCGAACACTGAAGCTTTCTTT. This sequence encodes CASSPGQANTEAFF.